Below are 21 T cell receptor beta chains sequenced from a single sample in a study of T cell responses to AZD1222 COVID-19 vaccine. The assay was immunoSEQ multiplex PCR, and TCRdb's table has in-frame clones only and misses some. The sample yields some 130,000 clones, about nine tenths seen once. Material: peripheral blood, obtained on day 0 of AZD1222 vaccination. The origin of the receptors is an adult in good health.

The rearrangement links TRBV18 to TRBJ2-4; D is unclear. Germline values: CDR1 KGHSH, CDR2 LQKENI. CDR3 size: 18 residues. The V end lost 0 bases, the J end lost 0 bases, and 15 bases lay between the germline ends. The CDR3 region is CASSPPGRSRIAKNIQYF. CDR3 DNA: TGTGCCAGCTCACCACCAGGTAGATCGAGGATAGCCAAAAACATTCAGTACTTC.

This clone was counted once. This rearrangement joins TRBV6-5 to TRBJ2-7; 9 bases match TRBD1. The CDR3 contains 14 residues. The germline V gene encodes CDR1 MNHEY and CDR2 SVGAGI. V gave up 5 bases and J gave up 5 bases; unmatched junction bases: 7. The DNA of the CDR3 is TGTGCCAGCAGTCACGGGACAGGGAGCGACGAGCAGTACTTC. This encodes CASSHGTGSDEQYF.

The chain has TRBV3-1 (or the pseudogene TRBV3-2) and TRBJ1-4; TRBD1 might be the D (6 bases). The CDR3 length is 16 residues. The V gene lost 4 bases and the J gene lost 0 bases, with 12 bases spanning the gap. Per the germline V gene, CDR1 is LGHDT and CDR2 is YNNKEL (reference sequence). CDR3 sequence: CASSPRDTSTNEKLFF. CDR3 DNA sequence: TGTGCCAGCAGCCCCCGGGACACCTCAACTAATGAAAAACTGTTTTTT.

This clone was seen once. V and J are TRBV19 and TRBJ1-4, with 7 bases lining up with TRBD1. Germline V gene lookup returns CDR1 LNHDA and CDR2 SQIVND (reference sequence). The junction had 2 bases not matched to a gene; V was cut back by 4 bases and J by 3 bases. The CDR3 has 14 residues. The CDR3 region has the DNA TGTGCCAGTAGTAGAGGGACAGCTAATGAAAAACTGTTTTTT. Translated, it gives CASSRGTANEKLFF. The entire variable domain, with the rest obtained from reference TRBV19 and TRBJ1-4, is as follows: DGGITQSPKYLFRKEGQNVTLSCEQNLNHDAMYWYRQDPGQGLRLIYYSQIVNDFQKGDIAEGYSVSREKKESFPLTVTSAQKNPTAFYLCASSRGTANEKLFFGSGTQLSVL.

This chain connects TRBV19 to TRBJ1-1; D unclear. There are 11 residues in the CDR3. Germline V gives CDR1 LNHDA, CDR2 SQIVND (reference sequence). Deletions cut 3 bases from V and 8 bases from J, with 7 bases between. The CDR3 coding sequence is TGTGCCAGTAGTATCCGCGAAGAAGCTTTCTTT. Residues: CASSIREEAFF.

The chain uses TRBV30 and TRBJ2-2, with 7 bases that match TRBD1. CDR3 length: 14 residues. CDR1 and CDR2 (germline): GTSNPN, SVGIG (reference sequence). With 4 bases clipped from V and 9 bases from J, the junction kept 11 bases outside the gene matches. CDR3: CAWTLTGMGRELFF. The CDR3 DNA is TGTGCCTGGACCCTGACAGGGATGGGAAGGGAGCTGTTTTTT.

CDR3 sequence reads: CASSIYAGNSNQPQHF. The CDR3 nucleotides are TGTGCCAGTAGTATATATGCCGGGAATAGCAATCAGCCCCAGCATTTT. The rearrangement uses TRBV19 and TRBJ1-5; D is unresolved. Per germline, CDR1 LNHDA and CDR2 SQIVND (reference sequence). The V gene lost 2 bases and the J gene lost 0 bases, with 11 bases spanning the gap. The CDR3 totals 16 residues.

The chain has TRBV6-2 or TRBV6-3 and TRBJ2-1; no clear D gene. Deletions cut 0 bases from V and 1 base from J, with 10 bases between. Per germline, CDR1 MNHEY and CDR2 SVGEGT. The CDR3 is 16 residues long. The CDR3 sequence: CASSYSGPSSYNEQFF. The CDR3 DNA follows: TGTGCCAGCAGTTACTCTGGCCCGTCATCCTACAATGAGCAGTTCTTC.

This clone was detected a few times. The chain combines TRBV18 with TRBJ1-1; D remains ambiguous. The CDR3 runs to 14 residues. Germline CDR1 KGHSH, CDR2 LQKENI. V was shortened by 4 bases and J by 3 bases, with 12 bases between the two germline ends. The CDR3 DNA reads TGTGCCAGCTCACTCGGACGGACCCACACTGAAGCTTTCTTT. It is translated as CASSLGRTHTEAFF.

This clone was seen just once. This chain uses TRBV18 with TRBJ2-7; no reliable D call. Trimming stripped 3 bases from V and 6 bases from J, with 33 bases between. CDR1 and CDR2 from the germline V gene are KGHSH and LQKENI. This CDR3 region has 20 residues. CDR3 sequence: CASSPLRTSFNGPGLSEQYF. CDR3 DNA sequence: TGTGCCAGCTCACCCTTAAGGACCTCTTTTAACGGCCCAGGCTTGAGCGAGCAGTACTTC.

The table lists this clone with a few counts. The junction and the germline gene differ at one end; a read error may be behind it. This chain uses TRBV6-4 with TRBJ1-2; D is perhaps TRBD1 (5 bases). The CDR3 has 14 residues. CDR1 is MRHNA, CDR2 SNTAGT, per germline. The CDR3 nucleotides are TGTGCCAGCACTGACTCGGACGGGGCTAGAGGCTACACCTTC. As protein: CASTDSDGARGYTF.

The chain uses TRBV6-1 and TRBJ2-7; tentatively, D is TRBD1 (5 bases). V was trimmed by 1 base and J by 3 bases, leaving 13 bases between them. The CDR3 spans 15 residues. Germline V gene lookup returns CDR1 MNHNS and CDR2 SASEGT. The CDR3 is CASSEVPGQIYEQYF. The CDR3, as DNA: TGTGCCAGCAGTGAAGTGCCAGGGCAGATCTACGAGCAGTACTTC.

The genes are TRBV27 and TRBJ2-7; 9 nucleotides line up with TRBD2. From germline, CDR1 is MNHEY and CDR2 SMNVEV (reference sequence). This CDR3 has 13 residues. The V and J ends lost 7 bases and 3 bases, in that order; junction bases with no gene match: 4. DNA of the CDR3: TGTGCCAGCAAGACTAGCGGTGGCTACGAGCAGTACTTC. It specifies CASKTSGGYEQYF.

The chain recombines TRBV6-2 or TRBV6-3 with TRBJ2-7, with no clear D. V shed 6 bases and J shed 10 bases, with 16 bases lying between them. Germline V lookup: CDR1 MNHEY, CDR2 SVGEGT. The CDR3 runs 12 residues. CDR3 bases: TGTGCCAGCAGCCCCGCCGGCCGGGTTCAGTACTTC. This codes for CASSPAGRVQYF.

The V gene is TRBV19, the J gene TRBJ1-6; 9 nucleotides line up with TRBD1. Germline CDR1 is LNHDA and CDR2 is SQIVND (reference sequence). The length of the CDR3 is 13 residues. Trimming cost V 6 bases and J 8 bases; bases outside gene matches: 2. The CDR3 nucleotides read TGTGCCAGTAGAGACAGGGGGGATTCACCCCTCCACTTT. Protein: CASRDRGDSPLHF.

The rearrangement uses TRBV5-1 and TRBJ2-7; 12 positions match TRBD2. This CDR3 comprises 15 residues. From germline, CDR1 is SGHRS and CDR2 YFSETQ. Trimming took 7 bases from V and 2 from J; bases not matched to a gene: 7. CDR3 coding DNA: TGCGCCAGCGGCAATCTAGCGGGGGGGCCCTACGAGCAGTACTTC. The encoded protein is CASGNLAGGPYEQYF. The whole variable domain, remainder taken from reference TRBV5-1 and TRBJ2-7, is KAGVTQTPRYLIKTRGQQVTLSCSPISGHRSVSWYQQTPGQGLQFLFEYFSETQRNKGNFPGRFSGRQFSNSRSEMNVSTLELGDSALYLCASGNLAGGPYEQYFGPGTRLTVT.

This clone was counted between two and nine times. V is TRBV4-3 and J is TRBJ2-4; tentative D call: TRBD1 (6 bases). V shed 2 bases and J shed 6 bases, with 14 bases lying between them. The CDR3 has 15 residues. Germline lookup yields CDR1 LGHNA and CDR2 YSLEER. The DNA for the CDR3 is TGCGCCAGCAGCCAAACAGGGTCAGGCCGAAACATTCAGTACTTC. Its translation: CASSQTGSGRNIQYF.

The chain has TRBV9 and TRBJ1-1; 8 bases are a match to TRBD1. This CDR3 contains 15 residues. Losses at the gene ends were 4 bases for V and 1 base for J; bases not matched to a gene: 6. Germline V gene lookup returns CDR1 SGDLS and CDR2 YYNGEE. The CDR3 reads CASSPHRGTNTEAFF. The CDR3 region has the DNA TGTGCCAGCAGCCCCCACAGGGGGACGAACACTGAAGCTTTCTTT.

In its sample, this clone was seen once. The V and J genes are TRBV6-5 and TRBJ1-2; TRBD1 is a possible D gene (6 bases). V lost 6 bases and J lost 4, with 12 bases in between. In germline, CDR1 is MNHEY, CDR2 SVGAGI. The CDR3 is made up of 13 amino acids. As DNA, the CDR3 is TGTGCCAGCAGGACAACAGGGACCTATGGCTACACCTTC. Its protein product is CASRTTGTYGYTF.

The chain uses TRBV5-1 and TRBJ1-2, with D perhaps matching TRBD1 (6 bases). Germline-derived CDR1 and CDR2 are SGHRS and YFSETQ. The CDR3 length is 14 residues. Trimming removed 4 bases at V and 8 bases at J, with 18 bases between. In DNA, the CDR3 is TGCGCCAGCAGCCCGCCACAGGGTTTGATCGGCTACACCTTC. Its translation is CASSPPQGLIGYTF.

This CDR3 is CASSGGKVSGGREKLFF. The DNA for the CDR3 is TGCGCCAGCAGTGGGGGGAAAGTGTCAGGGGGGCGAGAAAAACTGTTTTTT. The genes are TRBV10-2 and TRBJ1-4; 7 nucleotides line up with TRBD1. V dropped 4 bases and J dropped 8; count of bases not matched to a gene: 16. CDR3 length: 17 residues. Germline CDR1 and CDR2: WSHSY and SAAADI.